This TCR beta chain emerged from a study of PD-L1 blockade in urothelial cancer. Assay: immunoSEQ multiplex PCR; the TCRdb copy retains only in-frame clones and omits some. This sample has about 95,000 clones, with around 87% found just once. Time point given: pretreatment peripheral blood. Trimming shortened V by 6 bases and J by 1 base, and 10 bases separated the two germline ends. Germline lookup yields CDR1 LNHDA and CDR2 SQIVND (reference sequence). This CDR3 is built from 14 residues. The sample consisted of PBMCs, taken around atezolizumab (anti-PD-L1) treatment. The origin of this receptor is a man between 60 and 75 years old with urothelial cancer. The rearrangement uses TRBV19 and TRBJ1-5; D is perhaps TRBD1 (5 bases). Written as DNA, the CDR3 is TGTGCCAGTAGGGCAGGGCCGAGCAATCAGCCCCAGCATTTT. Translating gives CASRAGPSNQPQHF.